The clone carrying this T cell receptor (beta chain) has at least ten counts. It was RNA transcripts that yielded the amplified TCR beta CDR3 regions. A first-round RT-PCR of the TCR CDR3 used the HTBI primer set. Each CDR3 protein gets one entry after TCRdb re-called the multiplex PCR reads with MiXCR. The repertoire has roughly 710,000 distinct CDR3 sequences, around 40% of them found once; the top ten carry around 30%. Germline CDR1 is SGHTA and CDR2 is FQGTGA. V dropped 1 base and J dropped 6 bases, with 9 bases sitting between them. The length of the CDR3 is 13 residues. This specimen comes from a study of T cells in Graves' hyperthyroidism and ophthalmopathy.

This sequence joins TRBV7-3 and TRBJ1-2; D perhaps matches TRBD1 (5 bases). This clonotype originated in a woman aged 40 to 50 with Graves' hyperthyroidism. The sequenced material came from blood. In DNA form, the CDR3 reads TGTGCCAGCAGCTTAAGGTGGGGGGATGGCTACACCTTC. Its translation is CASSLRWGDGYTF.